A single sample gave rise to the 13 T cell receptor beta chains below, sequenced in a study of cytomegalovirus exposure and HLA in healthy donors. The study ran its PCR with 60 Vbeta and 13 Jbeta primers. Clones were read by immunoSEQ multiplex PCR, and TCRdb kept only the in-frame ones, dropping some. The table has about 150,000 clones, roughly 80% seen once; the top ten hold around 7.3%. Sequencing input: PBMCs. These TCRs come from a man in his thirties or forties in good health and CMV-seropositive.

V gene TRBV6-1 combines with J gene TRBJ2-2, with 8 bases that match TRBD1. The V gene's germline CDR1 is MNHNS and CDR2 SASEGT. The CDR3 runs to 16 residues. The V segment lost 2 bases and the J segment 5 bases; nucleotides outside the gene matches: 7. For the CDR3, the DNA is TGTGCCAGCAGTGAATTTTGGCAGGGGGCGACCGGGGAGCTGTTTTTT. Its translation: CASSEFWQGATGELFF.

This chain connects TRBV5-1 to TRBJ2-2; 7 nucleotides line up with TRBD2. The CDR3 contains 16 residues. CDR1 is SGHRS, CDR2 YFSETQ, per germline. V lost 1 base and J lost 7; bases outside the gene matches: 10. The CDR3 region has the DNA TGCGCCAGCAGCTTGAGAGCGGGGCTCGGCGGCGGGGAGCTGTTTTTT. Residues: CASSLRAGLGGGELFF. Looking up the rest from reference TRBV5-1 and TRBJ2-2 gives the full variable domain: KAGVTQTPRYLIKTRGQQVTLSCSPISGHRSVSWYQQTPGQGLQFLFEYFSETQRNKGNFPGRFSGRQFSNSRSEMNVSTLELGDSALYLCASSLRAGLGGGELFFGEGSRLTVL.

The V gene is TRBV4-3, the J gene TRBJ1-3; D may be TRBD1 (5 bases). The CDR3 runs 18 residues. Germline V CDR1 and CDR2: LGHNA, YSLEER. The V end lost 1 base, the J end lost 0 bases, and 16 bases lay between the germline ends. The CDR3 DNA reads TGCGCCAGCAGCCAAGGATTGGCAGGGCTGAGCTCTGGAAACACCATATATTTT. This gives the protein CASSQGLAGLSSGNTIYF.

The chain employs TRBV6-5 and TRBJ2-5, with D uncertain. The J call may be faulty, since TRBJ2-7 better matches the DNA end. The germline V gene has CDR1 MNHEY and CDR2 SVGAGI. The CDR3 runs to 15 residues. The DNA of the CDR3 is TGTGCCAGCAGTTACTCGGGTCGGCGACTCTACGAGCAGTACTTC. Its translation is CASSYSGRRLYEQYF.

The V call is TRBV6-5, the J call TRBJ2-7; 8 nucleotides agree with TRBD1. This CDR3 region has 13 residues. The V and J ends lost 4 bases and 7 bases, in that order; junction bases with no gene match: 6. CDR1 and CDR2 (germline): MNHEY, SVGAGI. CDR3 loop: CASSSSRGQEQYF. CDR3 DNA: TGTGCCAGCAGTTCGAGCAGGGGGCAGGAGCAGTACTTC.

The chain combines TRBV12-5 with TRBJ2-1, with 7 positions matching TRBD2. The V gene's germline CDR1 is LGHNT and CDR2 FRNRAP. Trimming at V came to 0 bases and at J to 4 bases, leaving 15 bases not matched to a gene. The CDR3 contains 19 residues. The chain's CDR3 is CASGLVLESRLAEYNEQFF. The CDR3 DNA follows: TGTGCTAGTGGTTTGGTACTGGAGTCTCGGCTAGCGGAATACAATGAGCAGTTCTTC.

This clone was counted once. This chain's CDR3 is CAWSGDSYSGNTIYF. In DNA form, the CDR3 reads TGTGCCTGGAGTGGGGACAGCTATTCTGGAAACACCATATATTTT. The chain combines TRBV30 with TRBJ1-3; 7 bases agree with TRBD1. With V trimmed by 1 base and J by 1 base, 4 bases remained unmatched. Germline CDR1 is GTSNPN and CDR2 is SVGIG (reference sequence). There are 15 residues in the CDR3.

This clone occurred a few times. The gene calls are TRBV5-6 and TRBJ2-1, with 8 bases fitting TRBD2. Germline assignment: CDR1 SGHDT and CDR2 YYEEEE. The CDR3 contains 14 residues. The junction had 1 base not matched to a gene; V was cut back by 3 bases and J by 2 bases. CDR3 amino acids: CASSSGLAYNEQFF. DNA of the CDR3: TGTGCCAGCAGCTCGGGACTAGCCTACAATGAGCAGTTCTTC.

This clone was observed a single time. The rearrangement uses TRBV7-6 and TRBJ2-3; the match to TRBD2 covers 9 bases. CDR1 is SGHVS, CDR2 FNYEAQ, per germline. V lost 3 bases, J lost 0 bases, and 4 bases stayed unmatched. This CDR3 contains 16 residues. The CDR3 DNA follows: TGTGCCAGCAGCTTGTTAGCGGGAGAGAGCACAGATACGCAGTATTTT. As protein: CASSLLAGESTDTQYF.

V usage is TRBV7-9 and J usage is TRBJ1-5; D ambiguous. Germline V gives CDR1 SEHNR, CDR2 FQNEAQ (reference sequence). V gave up 4 bases and J gave up 7 bases, with 11 bases separating them. CDR3 length equals 13 residues. The CDR3 nucleotides are TGTGCCAGCAGCTCCAGGAGGGCGCAGCCCCAGCATTTT. Amino acids: CASSSRRAQPQHF.

V is TRBV4-2 and J is TRBJ2-7; 8 bases line up with TRBD1. Germline V lookup: CDR1 LGHNA, CDR2 YNFKEQ. The V gene end was trimmed by 4 bases and the J gene end by 2 bases; junction bases not matched to a gene: 16. There are 18 residues in the CDR3. Here the CDR3 DNA reads TGTGCCAGCAGCCGCCCTATTATTTCCGGGACAGGAGCCTACGAGCAGTACTTC. Protein product: CASSRPIISGTGAYEQYF.

J is TRBJ2-5 and V is TRBV7-3; TRBD2 matches at 12 bases. The CDR3 length is 18 residues. Germline trimming cut 5 bases from V and 1 base from J; bases unmatched to any gene: 11. Germline V CDR1 and CDR2: SGHTA, FQGTGA. CDR3 in DNA: TGTGCCAGCAGCGAATCCCGGCTAGCGGGAGGGTTCCAAGAGACCCAGTACTTC. Translated: CASSESRLAGGFQETQYF.

The chain has TRBV7-2 and TRBJ2-5; maybe TRBD2 (5 bases). The CDR3 covers 14 residues. Trimming took 2 bases from V and 2 from J, leaving 9 bases between them. Germline CDR1 reads SGHTA; CDR2 reads FQGNSA. The CDR3 coding sequence is TGTGCCAGCAGCTTAAGTCCGGGGCAAGAGACCCAGTACTTC. As protein: CASSLSPGQETQYF.